Listed below are T cell receptor beta chains from one sample, sequenced in a study of shared clonotypes between healthy human individuals. Method: immunoSEQ multiplex PCR; TCRdb's copy keeps in-frame clones and lacks some. Of about 1.5 million clones listed, 95% to 99% are singletons. The source material was naive CD4+ T cells sorted from blood. These receptors were taken from a man in his thirties or forties in good health. Each CDR3 is given with its conserved first and last residue. The D gene is left open where the match is weak. A clone size is listed for some rows: how often the clone was seen (once, few, many), or a class if it is expanded.

j_call v_call d_call clone_size cdr3_aa cdr3_nt
TRBJ1-4 TRBV27 - - CASSFTATNEKLFF TGTGCCAGCAGTTTTACCGCAACTAATGAAAAACTGTTTTTT
TRBJ2-5 TRBV7-3 - - CASSLSRAEGTQYF TGTGCCAGCAGCTTAAGCAGGGCCGAAGGGACCCAGTACTTC
TRBJ2-5 TRBV6-5 - - CASSSITQETQYF TGTGCCAGCAGTTCCATAACCCAAGAGACCCAGTACTTC
TRBJ2-5 TRBV9 TRBD2 - CASSVEGLAAHGETQYF TGTGCCAGCAGCGTAGAGGGACTAGCGGCACACGGGGAGACCCAGTACTTC
TRBJ1-2 TRBV27 - - CASSPGGVAGYTF TGTGCCAGCAGCCCGGGAGGGGTGGCTGGCTACACCTTC
TRBJ2-2 TRBV7-2 - - CASSLRWTENTGELFF TGTGCCAGCAGCTTAAGGTGGACGGAGAACACCGGGGAGCTGTTTTTT
TRBJ2-7 TRBV4-3 TRBD2 - CASSQDHLAGAGEQYF TGCGCCAGCAGCCAAGATCATCTAGCGGGAGCTGGCGAGCAGTACTTC
TRBJ2-1 TRBV28 TRBD2 - CASSSRLAYNEQFF TGTGCCAGCAGTTCCAGACTAGCTTACAATGAGCAGTTCTTC
TRBJ2-1 TRBV27 TRBD2 - CASSLGLAGGGQFF TGTGCCAGCAGTTTAGGACTAGCGGGAGGTGGGCAGTTCTTC
TRBJ2-7 TRBV5-1 TRBD1 - CASSSGTGSYEQYF TGCGCCAGCAGCTCCGGGACAGGGTCCTACGAGCAGTACTTC
TRBJ1-5 TRBV5-1 - - CASSIEESNQPQHF TGCGCCAGCAGCATAGAAGAGAGCAATCAGCCCCAGCATTTT
TRBJ1-2 TRBV2 TRBD1 - CASSPFPHRDRGDYGYTF TGTGCCAGCAGCCCGTTCCCACACCGGGACAGGGGGGACTATGGCTACACCTTC
TRBJ2-7 TRBV6-6 - - CASSNSGISYEQYF TGTGCCAGCAGTAACTCCGGGATTTCCTACGAGCAGTACTTC
TRBJ2-7 TRBV9 TRBD1 - CASSRLGTGSVEQYF TGTGCCAGCAGCCGCCTCGGGACAGGGTCGGTCGAGCAGTACTTC
TRBJ2-1 TRBV7-7 TRBD2 - CASSLGAGGHNEQFF TGTGCTAGCAGCTTAGGGGCGGGAGGGCACAATGAGCAGTTCTTC
TRBJ2-3 TRBV5-6 - - CASSLRSTDTQYF TGTGCCAGCAGCTTACGGAGCACAGATACGCAGTATTTT
TRBJ1-2 TRBV28 - - CASSRSQYGYTF TGTGCCAGCAGTCGAAGTCAGTACGGCTACACCTTC
TRBJ2-1 TRBV30 - - CAWSQGYYNEQFF TGTGCCTGGAGCCAGGGTTACTACAATGAGCAGTTCTTC
TRBJ2-3 TRBV14 - - CASSQDRGLPDTQYF TGTGCCAGCAGCCAAGATCGGGGACTCCCAGATACGCAGTATTTT
TRBJ2-6 TRBV5-1 - - CASTYSRGSGANVLTF TGCGCCAGCACTTACTCGAGGGGGTCTGGGGCCAACGTCCTGACTTTC
TRBJ1-1 TRBV30 TRBD1 once CAWSVRQGVEAFF TGTGCCTGGAGTGTACGCCAGGGGGTTGAAGCTTTCTTT
TRBJ2-7 TRBV4-2 TRBD2 - CASSQALAGGTYEQYF TGTGCCAGCAGCCAAGCGCTAGCGGGAGGGACCTACGAGCAGTACTTC
TRBJ1-5 TRBV7-9 TRBD1 - CASVRGAGGMEIQPQHF TGTGCCAGCGTTCGCGGGGCAGGGGGGATGGAAATTCAGCCCCAGCATTTT
TRBJ2-3 TRBV7-2 TRBD2 - CASSTRHTGGTDTQYF TGTGCCAGCAGCACTAGACATACCGGGGGGACAGATACGCAGTATTTT
TRBJ2-7 TRBV7-6 - - CASSLAEAGAPYEQYF TGTGCCAGCAGCTTAGCGGAGGCGGGGGCACCCTACGAGCAGTACTTC
TRBJ2-7 TRBV6-5 - - CASGSPGLPYEQYF TGTGCCAGCGGTAGTCCGGGACTGCCTTACGAGCAGTACTTC
TRBJ1-5 TRBV27 TRBD1 - CASSTVGQGAVQPQHF TGTGCCAGCAGTACAGTCGGACAGGGGGCGGTTCAGCCCCAGCATTTT
TRBJ2-7 TRBV13 TRBD2 - CASSSNPVAGVYEQYF TGTGCCAGCAGCTCCAATCCTGTAGCGGGAGTTTACGAGCAGTACTTC
TRBJ2-1 TRBV15 - - CATSRASYEQFF TGTGCCACCAGCAGAGCAAGCTATGAGCAGTTCTTC
TRBJ2-5 TRBV2 - - CASRSYLAHKTQYF TGTGCCAGCAGATCCTACCTAGCCCATAAGACCCAGTACTTC
TRBJ2-7 TRBV9 - - CASSVVDSSYEQYF TGTGCCAGCAGCGTAGTCGACAGCTCCTACGAGCAGTACTTC
TRBJ1-1 TRBV6-1 - once CASSEDGMVSEAFF TGTGCCAGCAGTGAAGACGGTATGGTATCTGAAGCTTTCTTT
TRBJ1-2 TRBV2 - - CANSQGFYGYTF TGTGCCAATTCGCAGGGTTTTTATGGCTACACCTTC
TRBJ2-7 TRBV28 - - CASSSPLVGEQYF TGTGCCAGCAGTTCCCCCCTCGTGGGAGAGCAGTACTTC
TRBJ2-7 TRBV28 - - CASSSGSYEQYF TGTGCCAGCAGTAGCGGATCCTACGAGCAGTACTTC
TRBJ2-1 TRBV7-3 - - CASSLGSGGFEQFF TGTGCCAGCAGCTTAGGCAGTGGAGGATTTGAGCAGTTCTTC
TRBJ2-3 TRBV29-1 - - CSVEEDLTQYF TGCAGCGTTGAGGAGGACCTTACGCAGTATTTT
TRBJ2-7 TRBV28 - - CASSLRAYEQYF TGTGCCAGCAGTTTGAGGGCCTACGAGCAGTACTTC
TRBJ1-4 TRBV5-1 - once CASSDPKGREKLFF TGCGCCAGCAGCGACCCCAAAGGCCGCGAAAAACTGTTTTTT
TRBJ1-1 TRBV5-1 - - CASSFSAGLNTEAFF TGCGCCAGCAGCTTCTCGGCAGGACTGAACACTGAAGCTTTCTTT
TRBJ2-1 TRBV4-3 - - CASSARNEQFF TGCGCCAGCAGCGCAAGGAATGAGCAGTTCTTC
TRBJ1-4 TRBV5-4 - - CASSFESGEKLFF TGTGCCAGCAGCTTTGAGTCGGGTGAAAAACTGTTTTTT
TRBJ1-2 TRBV7-9 - - CASSPVTDYGYTF TGTGCCAGCAGCCCAGTCACGGACTATGGCTACACCTTC
TRBJ2-1 TRBV5-1 - - CASAIKQPYNEQFF TGCGCCAGCGCCATTAAACAACCCTACAATGAGCAGTTCTTC
TRBJ1-1 TRBV6-6 - - CASRTPRGVDTEAFF TGTGCCAGCAGGACCCCGCGGGGGGTGGACACTGAAGCTTTCTTT
TRBJ2-7 TRBV5-5 - - CASSFPQDMSYEQYF TGTGCCAGCAGCTTTCCTCAGGACATGTCCTACGAGCAGTACTTC
TRBJ2-1 TRBV2 TRBD2 - CASSDTIAGNNEQFF TGTGCCAGCAGTGACACGATAGCGGGAAACAATGAGCAGTTCTTC
TRBJ2-1 TRBV10-3 - - CAISESRGRVAHNEQFF TGTGCCATCAGTGAGTCCCGAGGCAGGGTGGCACACAATGAGCAGTTCTTC
TRBJ2-4 TRBV7-8 - - CASSYSDIQYF TGTGCCAGCAGCTATTCTGACATTCAGTACTTC
TRBJ2-3 TRBV5-6 TRBD1 - CASSRTGGTDTQYF TGTGCCAGCAGCCGCACAGGGGGTACAGATACGCAGTATTTT
TRBJ2-1 TRBV7-3 - - CASSFHSAAPSNEQFF TGTGCCAGCAGCTTTCATTCTGCGGCCCCGAGCAATGAGCAGTTCTTC
TRBJ2-3 TRBV4-3 - - CASSVRETSDTQYF TGCGCCAGCAGCGTTCGGGAGACATCAGATACGCAGTATTTT
TRBJ2-7 TRBV7-2 - - CASSLNGFMGPLTGEQYF TGTGCCAGCAGCTTGAATGGGTTTATGGGCCCTCTTACTGGCGAGCAGTACTTC
TRBJ1-1 TRBV5-4 - - CASSLPQGGSTEAFF TGTGCCAGCAGCTTACCACAGGGAGGGAGCACTGAAGCTTTCTTT
TRBJ2-7 TRBV11-3 - - CASSLGGSGPNSYEQYF TGTGCCAGCAGCTTAGGGGGCTCCGGGCCGAACTCCTACGAGCAGTACTTC
TRBJ2-1 TRBV29-1 TRBD2 - CSVDSLAGTYNEQFF TGCAGCGTTGATAGTCTAGCGGGAACTTACAATGAGCAGTTCTTC
TRBJ2-1 TRBV19 - - CASRGANNEQFF TGTGCCAGTAGAGGAGCAAACAATGAGCAGTTCTTC